This T cell receptor beta chain was obtained from a study of T-cell memory formation after mild COVID-19. The germline CDR1 and CDR2 sequences are SGHNT and YYREEE (reference sequence). Deletions cut 4 bases from V and 10 bases from J, with 15 bases between. This CDR3 has 14 amino acids. TCRdb ran MiXCR on the 5' RACE reads and lists one entry per CDR3 protein. This table holds about 350,000 distinct CDR3 sequences, roughly 13% found once. Source material: PBMCs or a T cell subset sorted from them (not recorded which). The V gene is TRBV5-4, the J gene TRBJ1-6, with D tentatively TRBD1 (6 bases). This sequence was found in a man younger than 30 who had mild COVID-19 (a few samples of this study predate the infection). Cell type and time point are not known. In DNA form, the CDR3 reads TGTGCCAGCAGCCTCCGGGACAAAGGGTCACCCCTCCACTTT. Its translation is CASSLRDKGSPLHF.